This TCR beta chain was identified in a study of T cell repertoires in cytomegalovirus infection. Overall study context: TCR beta signatures that were public indicated CMV infection and matching HLA type.

The study, taken as a whole, reports: Carriage of CMV together with the relevant HLA was identifiable through cumulative public TCR beta family frequency. Dominating the ex vivo response were HLA-C-restricted CMV-specific TCR beta clonotypes.

Each CDR3 protein is one row after TCRdb ran MiXCR on the reads. The sample lists around 430,000 distinct CDR3 sequences; approximately 42% were seen once. As regards this clonotype: Its antigen is not known.

The source of this sequence is a human donor in good health (CMV status not recorded). Some clones in this sample may be carry-over from other donors' samples. The input for sequencing was cultured PBMCs, taken from culture after CMV antigen stimulation.

In DNA form, the CDR3 reads TGTGCCAGCACCCTAGCGGGGGCTGCAGATACGCAGTATTTT. This gives the protein CASTLAGAADTQYF. The chain recombines TRBV7-6 with TRBJ2-3, with TRBD2 matching over 10 bases. The V gene end was trimmed by 7 bases and the J gene end by 4 bases; junction bases not matched to a gene: 5. Per germline, CDR1 SGHVS and CDR2 FNYEAQ. The CDR3 totals 14 residues.